The rows below give T cell receptor beta chains drawn from one sample of a study of blood T cell repertoires in COVID-19. Libraries were prepared by immunoSEQ multiplex PCR; TCRdb keeps only in-frame clonotypes and omits some of them. This table holds about 270,000 clones, about four fifths found once. The sequencing sample was made of peripheral blood. The source is a woman aged 60-70 years with active or convalescent COVID-19. CDR3s leave out the opening cysteine and the closing phenylalanine or tryptophan. D genes are given only for firm matches. Size tells how often a clone was seen (once, few, many) or the class of an expanded clone, and some rows leave it out.

V	D	length	J	size	CDR3
TRBV6-1	TRBD2	12	TRBJ2-5	.	ASSEGLAEETQY
TRBV7-8	.	12	TRBJ1-6	.	ASSLDLQISPLH
TRBV7-6	TRBD2	13	TRBJ2-2	once	ASSLSGGATGELF
TRBV3-1/TRBV3-2	.	13	TRBJ2-2	few	ASSQLAMNTGELF
TRBV7-9	TRBD1	9	TRBJ2-7	once	ASTGAHEQY
TRBV5-4	.	11	TRBJ2-7	.	ASGTGGPYEQY
TRBV13	.	15	TRBJ2-7	once	ASSSTSSGTRPYEQY
TRBV19	.	13	TRBJ1-5	.	ASSMGELHNQPQH
TRBV6-1	.	9	TRBJ1-4	.	ASSDQGKLF
TRBV6-5	TRBD2	12	TRBJ2-1	few	ASAPSGGYNEQF
TRBV6-2/TRBV6-3	.	13	TRBJ2-7	.	ASSYRFRGADEQY
TRBV7-6	TRBD2	15	TRBJ2-5	.	ASSPQTSGGLGETQY
TRBV11-2	.	11	TRBJ2-1	.	ASSLGSDNEQF
TRBV27	TRBD1	19	TRBJ1-5	.	ASSEIPVSLDRGLANQPQH
TRBV24-1	.	13	TRBJ1-6	.	ATSDRLGGNSPLH
TRBV7-9	.	8	TRBJ2-7	once	ASSTIEQY
TRBV9	TRBD1	11	TRBJ1-2	.	ASSGQGPRGYT
TRBV6-5	.	13	TRBJ1-1	.	ASSYSPGRNTEAF